The present entry profiles one T cell receptor beta chain with its context. Deletions cut 6 bases from V and 9 bases from J, with 18 bases between. Germline V CDR1 and CDR2: LGHDT, YNNKEL (reference sequence). CDR3 size: 14 residues. The sample comes from a study of blood T cell repertoires in COVID-19. Generated by immunoSEQ multiplex PCR, the TCRdb table keeps only in-frame clones and is missing some. The sample shows some 160,000 clones, more than 75% of them seen only once. The sequence was obtained from a man between 60 and 70 years old with acute or convalescent COVID-19. Source material: peripheral blood. V and J are TRBV3-1 (or the pseudogene TRBV3-2) and TRBJ2-1; TRBD2 might be the D (7 bases). The CDR3, as DNA: TGTGCCAGCAGGCCAAGGGGGGGAGGGAGTGAGCAGTTCTTC. It codes for CASRPRGGGSEQFF.